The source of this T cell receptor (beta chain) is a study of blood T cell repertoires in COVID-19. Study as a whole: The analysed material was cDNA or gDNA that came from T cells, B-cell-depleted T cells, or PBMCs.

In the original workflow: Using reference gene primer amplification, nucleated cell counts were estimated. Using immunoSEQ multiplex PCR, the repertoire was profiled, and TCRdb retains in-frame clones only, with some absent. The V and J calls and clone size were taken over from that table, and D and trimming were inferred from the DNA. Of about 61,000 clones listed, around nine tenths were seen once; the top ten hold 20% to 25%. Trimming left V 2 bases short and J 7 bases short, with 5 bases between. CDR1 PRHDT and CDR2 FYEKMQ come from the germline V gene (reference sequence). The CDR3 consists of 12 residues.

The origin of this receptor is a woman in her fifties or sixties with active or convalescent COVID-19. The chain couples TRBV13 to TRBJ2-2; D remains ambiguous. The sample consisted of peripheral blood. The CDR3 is CASSLPFGELFF. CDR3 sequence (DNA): TGTGCCAGCAGCTTACCCTTCGGGGAGCTGTTTTTT.